Sequencing of this TCR beta chain was carried out in a study of blood T cell repertoires in COVID-19. Study-level background: Collection of acute and convalescent COVID-19 samples took place in the United States, Italy and Spain. Sources were T cells, B-cell-depleted T cells, or PBMCs; the material itself was cDNA or gDNA.

This clone was counted once. Germline CDR1 LGHNA, CDR2 YSLEER. V was pared by 3 bases and J by 5 bases, with 9 bases of the junction left unmatched. The CDR3 is 15 residues long. As handled by the study authors: Researchers report that nucleated cell counts were estimated from reference gene primer amplification. Sequenced by immunoSEQ multiplex PCR; TCRdb stores in-frame clones only, minus some. That table furnishes V, J and clone size, whereas the DNA furnished D and trimming. The table records around 99,000 clones, approximately 90% of them present only once. The chain carries TRBV4-3 and TRBJ1-2; TRBD1 matches at 7 bases. The TCR originated in a man aged 45-65 years with acute or convalescent COVID-19. Sequencing used peripheral blood. CDR3 in amino acids: CASSQTDREGYGYTF. CDR3 DNA sequence: TGCGCCAGCAGCCAGACCGACAGGGAAGGGTATGGCTACACCTTC.